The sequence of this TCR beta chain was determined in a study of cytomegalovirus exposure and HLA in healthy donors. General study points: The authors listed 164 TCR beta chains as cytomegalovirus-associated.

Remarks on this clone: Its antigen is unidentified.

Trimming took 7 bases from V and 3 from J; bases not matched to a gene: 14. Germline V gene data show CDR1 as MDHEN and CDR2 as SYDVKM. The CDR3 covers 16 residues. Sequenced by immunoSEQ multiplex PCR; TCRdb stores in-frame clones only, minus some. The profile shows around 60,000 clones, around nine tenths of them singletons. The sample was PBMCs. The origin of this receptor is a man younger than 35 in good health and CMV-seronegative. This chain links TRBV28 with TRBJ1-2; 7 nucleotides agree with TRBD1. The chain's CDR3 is CASTKSRQGVDYGYTF. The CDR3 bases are TGTGCCAGCACCAAAAGCCGACAGGGAGTCGACTATGGCTACACCTTC.